These 22 T cell receptor beta chains were all obtained from the same sample, sequenced in a study of T cell changes during pregnancy in multiple sclerosis. Using immunoSEQ multiplex PCR, the repertoire was profiled, and TCRdb retains in-frame clones only, with some absent. The sample lists under 40,000 clones, approximately 90% occurring once. The sample in question was CD4+ T cells from peripheral blood mononuclear cells, obtained in the third trimester of pregnancy. These receptors came from a female donor in good health, enrolled as a control in a pregnancy study.

This chain connects TRBV7-3 to TRBJ2-3; D is perhaps TRBD2 (5 bases). The CDR3 covers 17 residues. Trimming removed 5 bases from V and 5 bases from J, with 23 bases in between. Germline lookup yields CDR1 SGHTA and CDR2 FQGTGA. CDR3 protein: CASSRTPSGSVGDTQYF. The CDR3 DNA is TGTGCCAGCAGCCGCACCCCCTCGGGTAGCGTGGGAGATACGCAGTATTTT.

This clone was counted a single time. The chain combines TRBV4-1 with TRBJ2-5, with D possibly being TRBD1 (6 bases). Germline values: CDR1 MGHRA, CDR2 YSYEKL. V gave up 3 bases and J gave up 7 bases, with 18 bases separating them. The CDR3 is made up of 15 amino acids. CDR3 region: CASSQATGITGTQYF. CDR3 sequence (DNA): TGCGCCAGCAGCCAGGCTACAGGGATCACAGGGACCCAGTACTTC.

This chain joins TRBV18 and TRBJ2-7, with D hard to call. The V gene lost 3 bases and the J gene lost 0 bases, with 6 bases spanning the gap. The CDR3 has 13 residues. Germline V gives CDR1 KGHSH, CDR2 LQKENI. The CDR3 bases are TGTGCCAGCTCACCGGAGAACTCCTACGAGCAGTACTTC. Protein: CASSPENSYEQYF.

The genes are TRBV9 and TRBJ1-3; D might be TRBD1 (6 bases). The CDR3 sequence is 18 residues long. Trimming took 4 bases from V and 4 from J, leaving 24 bases between them. Germline V gene lookup returns CDR1 SGDLS and CDR2 YYNGEE. CDR3 protein: CASSPHVPGRGTGNTIYF. The CDR3 DNA sequence: TGTGCCAGCAGCCCCCATGTCCCCGGAAGGGGGACAGGAAACACCATATATTTT.

The chain employs TRBV28 and TRBJ2-7; D is ambiguous. CDR1 is MDHEN, CDR2 SYDVKM, per germline. The CDR3 has 16 amino acids. V was pared by 4 bases and J by 1 base, with 17 bases between. The CDR3 nucleotides read TGTGCCAGCAGTTCCGGCCCTACTAAGGTGTCCTACGAGCAGTACTTC. This sequence encodes CASSSGPTKVSYEQYF.

The V gene is TRBV29-1, the J gene TRBJ2-5, with TRBD1 as a possible D gene (5 bases). Trimming shortened V by 3 bases and J by 5 bases, and 7 bases separated the two germline ends. The CDR3 covers 11 residues. Germline V lookup: CDR1 SQVTM, CDR2 ANQGSEA. The DNA of the CDR3 is TGCAGCGTTGACAGGGCGGAGACCCAGTACTTC. Amino acids: CSVDRAETQYF.

This clone was counted between two and nine times. The chain carries TRBV30 and TRBJ2-7, with D tentatively TRBD2 (5 bases). Germline V lookup: CDR1 GTSNPN, CDR2 SVGIG (reference sequence). The CDR3 runs to 11 residues. V dropped 0 bases and J dropped 7 bases, with 7 bases sitting between them. CDR3 loop: CAWSVRGEQYF. The DNA for the CDR3 is TGTGCCTGGAGTGTACGCGGGGAGCAGTACTTC.

This clone was detected only once. The chain uses TRBV28 and TRBJ1-6; maybe TRBD1 (5 bases). Germline assignment: CDR1 MDHEN and CDR2 SYDVKM. The V and J ends lost 6 bases and 9 bases respectively, with 21 bases between them. The CDR3 is 16 residues long. In nucleotides, the CDR3 is TGTGCCAGCAGCTCTCTCGGGGGGTCCCGTACTTCACCCCTCCACTTT. Amino acids: CASSSLGGSRTSPLHF.

V is TRBV6-6 and J is TRBJ1-2; 9 positions agree with TRBD1. The V gene end was trimmed by 2 bases and the J gene end by 7 bases; junction bases not matched to a gene: 8. Germline V gene data show CDR1 as MNHNY and CDR2 as SVGAGI (reference sequence). This CDR3 is 15 amino acids long. CDR3 loop: CASSYKDRGVGGYTF. Here the CDR3 DNA reads TGTGCCAGCAGTTACAAGGACAGGGGAGTTGGTGGCTACACCTTC.

The chain is built from TRBV7-3 and TRBJ1-4, with TRBD1 matching 12 bases. CDR3 length: 16 amino acids. From germline, CDR1 is SGHTA and CDR2 FQGTGA. J lost 8 bases, V lost 1 base, and 5 bases had no gene match. CDR3: CASSLNPGQGAEKLFF. The DNA of the CDR3 is TGTGCCAGCAGCTTAAATCCGGGACAGGGGGCCGAAAAACTGTTTTTT.

The V gene is TRBV5-1, the J gene TRBJ1-1, with no clear D. This CDR3 is built from 14 residues. Germline CDR1 reads SGHRS; CDR2 reads YFSETQ. Between the trimmed V and J ends, which lost 2 bases and 0 bases, there was a span of 8 bases. CDR3: CASSFGGLNTEAFF. For the CDR3, the DNA is TGCGCCAGCAGCTTTGGAGGGTTGAACACTGAAGCTTTCTTT.

V usage is TRBV28 and J usage is TRBJ2-7; 7 bases are a match to TRBD1. This CDR3 has 16 amino acids. V lost 7 bases to trimming and J lost 5 bases; unmatched junction nucleotides: 17. Germline values: CDR1 MDHEN, CDR2 SYDVKM. As DNA, the CDR3 is TGTGCCAGCACCCCATGGGTGGCACAGGGGAGAGACGAGCAGTACTTC. Its protein is CASTPWVAQGRDEQYF.

The V and J genes are TRBV11-3 and TRBJ2-3; 8 nucleotides agree with TRBD2. The CDR3 extends over 15 amino acids. With 5 bases clipped from V and 4 bases from J, the junction kept 8 bases outside the gene matches. CDR1 and CDR2 (germline): SGHNT, YENEEA. In DNA, the CDR3 is TGTGCCAGCAGCGCACGGGGGGGCCGTTCAGATACGCAGTATTTT. Translation: CASSARGGRSDTQYF.

The genes are TRBV5-1 and TRBJ2-5; TRBD2 might be the D (5 bases). The CDR3 contains 14 residues. CDR1 is SGHRS, CDR2 YFSETQ, per germline. V gave up 0 bases and J gave up 2 bases, with 8 bases separating them. CDR3 protein: CASSLAPGQETQYF. CDR3 in DNA: TGCGCCAGCAGCTTGGCCCCGGGGCAAGAGACCCAGTACTTC.

This sequence joins TRBV15 and TRBJ1-4; weak D call: TRBD1 (5 bases). CDR3 length: 14 residues. Trimming cost V 4 bases and J 8 bases, with 14 bases left between them. Germline V gene sequence: CDR1 LNHNV, CDR2 YYDKDF (reference sequence). The CDR3 loop reads CATSTQDSGEKLFF. Written as DNA, the CDR3 is TGTGCCACCAGCACACAGGATAGCGGGGAAAAACTGTTTTTT.

Only a few counts were recorded for this clone. V usage is TRBV2 and J usage is TRBJ1-5; TRBD1 matches 8 bases. Germline-derived CDR1 and CDR2 are SNHLY and FYNNEI. The CDR3 runs 14 residues. J gave up 6 bases and V 2 bases, and 3 bases lay outside the gene matches. CDR3 bases: TGTGCCAGCAGTGAAACAGGGGGTGGTCAGCCCCAGCATTTT. It yields the protein CASSETGGGQPQHF.

The chain couples TRBV27 to TRBJ2-7, with 8 bases fitting TRBD1. Per germline, CDR1 MNHEY and CDR2 SMNVEV (reference sequence). This CDR3 comprises 15 residues. Trimming at V came to 1 base and at J to 4 bases, leaving 6 bases not matched to a gene. The CDR3 DNA is TGTGCCAGCAGTTTATACCCCGGGGACAGGTACGAGCAGTACTTC. It is translated as CASSLYPGDRYEQYF.

The chain carries TRBV27 and TRBJ2-5; no clear D. Germline V gene data show CDR1 as MNHEY and CDR2 as SMNVEV (reference sequence). Trimming removed 4 bases at V and 0 bases at J, with 6 bases between. CDR3 length: 13 amino acids. The DNA of the CDR3 is TGTGCCAGCAGTTCACGAGACCAAGAGACCCAGTACTTC. It yields the protein CASSSRDQETQYF.

This clone occurred a few times. The chain recombines TRBV29-1 with TRBJ1-1; weak D call: TRBD1 (6 bases). V was pared by 2 bases and J by 2 bases, with 9 bases between. Germline V gene lookup returns CDR1 SQVTM and CDR2 ANQGSEA. The CDR3 is made up of 13 amino acids. The CDR3 is CSVERGTNTEAFF. DNA for the CDR3: TGCAGCGTTGAAAGGGGGACCAACACTGAAGCTTTCTTT.

The chain links TRBV19 to TRBJ1-2, with a tentative D call TRBD1 (6 bases). The germline V gene has CDR1 LNHDA and CDR2 SQIVND (reference sequence). CDR3 length: 16 residues. Trimming left V 8 bases short and J 0 bases short, with 19 bases between. CDR3: CASSMRGSEANYGYTF. Written as DNA, the CDR3 is TGTGCCAGTTCAATGAGGGGGTCAGAAGCTAACTATGGCTACACCTTC.

The chain has TRBV7-9 and TRBJ1-2; weak D call: TRBD1 (6 bases). Trimming stripped 5 bases from V and 7 bases from J, with 17 bases between. This CDR3 spans 14 amino acids. The germline V gene has CDR1 SEHNR and CDR2 FQNEAQ (reference sequence). CDR3 coding DNA: TGTGCCAGCAGCCCGGGGGGACAAGCGGGTGGCTACACCTTC. As protein: CASSPGGQAGGYTF.

The J gene is TRBJ1-5, the V gene TRBV4-1; D possibly corresponds to TRBD1 (5 bases). Germline assignment: CDR1 MGHRA and CDR2 YSYEKL. The CDR3 totals 18 residues. Trimming took off 0 bases at V and 3 bases at J, with 18 bases between the two ends. The DNA for the CDR3 is TGCGCCAGCAGCCAAGATATGGGGCTCCGTAACCTCAATCAGCCCCAGCATTTT. It codes for CASSQDMGLRNLNQPQHF.